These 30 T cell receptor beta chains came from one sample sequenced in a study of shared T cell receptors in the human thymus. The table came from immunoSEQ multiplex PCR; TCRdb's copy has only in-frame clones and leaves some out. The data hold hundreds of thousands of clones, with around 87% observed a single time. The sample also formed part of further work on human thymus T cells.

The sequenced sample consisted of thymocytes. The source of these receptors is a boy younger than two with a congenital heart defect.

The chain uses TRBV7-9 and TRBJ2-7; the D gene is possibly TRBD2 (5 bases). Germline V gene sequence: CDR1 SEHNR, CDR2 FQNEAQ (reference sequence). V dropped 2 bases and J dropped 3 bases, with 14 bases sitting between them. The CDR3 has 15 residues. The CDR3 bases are TGTGCCAGCAGCTTAATTCCGGGAACTGACTACGAGCAGTACTTC. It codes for CASSLIPGTDYEQYF. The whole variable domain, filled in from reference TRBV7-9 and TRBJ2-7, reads DTGVSQNPRHKITKRGQNVTFRCDPISEHNRLYWYRQTLGQGPEFLTYFQNEAQLEKSRLLSDRFSAERPKGSFSTLEIQRTEQGDSAMYLCASSLIPGTDYEQYFGPGTRLTVT.

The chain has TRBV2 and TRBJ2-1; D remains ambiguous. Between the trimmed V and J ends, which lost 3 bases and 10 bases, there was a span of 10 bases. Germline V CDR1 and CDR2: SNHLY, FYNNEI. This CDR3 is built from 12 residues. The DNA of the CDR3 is TGTGCCAGCAGTGAGACGGGTAGGGAGCAGTTCTTC. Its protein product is CASSETGREQFF.

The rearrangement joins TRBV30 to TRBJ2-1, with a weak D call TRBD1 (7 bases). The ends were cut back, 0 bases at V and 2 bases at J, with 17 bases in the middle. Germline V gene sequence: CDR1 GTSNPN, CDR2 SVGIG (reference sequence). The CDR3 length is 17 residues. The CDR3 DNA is TGTGCCTGGAGTGTACCCCACAGCAGGGGGGCCTACAATGAGCAGTTCTTC. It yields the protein CAWSVPHSRGAYNEQFF.

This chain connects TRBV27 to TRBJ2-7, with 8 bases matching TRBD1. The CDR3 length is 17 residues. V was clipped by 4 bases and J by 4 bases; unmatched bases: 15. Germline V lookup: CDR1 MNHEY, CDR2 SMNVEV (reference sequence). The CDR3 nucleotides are TGTGCCAGCAGTTCTCGATTTGGGACAGGAGGGTATTACGAGCAGTACTTC. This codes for CASSSRFGTGGYYEQYF.

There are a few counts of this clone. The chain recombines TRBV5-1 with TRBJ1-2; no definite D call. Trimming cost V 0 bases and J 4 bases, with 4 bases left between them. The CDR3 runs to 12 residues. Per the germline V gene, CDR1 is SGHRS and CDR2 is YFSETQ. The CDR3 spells CASSLGAYGYTF. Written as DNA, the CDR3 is TGCGCCAGCAGCTTGGGGGCCTATGGCTACACCTTC. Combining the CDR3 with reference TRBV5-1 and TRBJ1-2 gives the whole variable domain KAGVTQTPRYLIKTRGQQVTLSCSPISGHRSVSWYQQTPGQGLQFLFEYFSETQRNKGNFPGRFSGRQFSNSRSEMNVSTLELGDSALYLCASSLGAYGYTFGSGTRLTVV.

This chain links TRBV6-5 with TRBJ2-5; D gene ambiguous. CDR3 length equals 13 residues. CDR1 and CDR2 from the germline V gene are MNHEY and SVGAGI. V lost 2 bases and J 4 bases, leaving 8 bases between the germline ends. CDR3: CASSYRALETQYF. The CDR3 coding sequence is TGTGCCAGCAGTTACCGTGCGTTAGAGACCCAGTACTTC.

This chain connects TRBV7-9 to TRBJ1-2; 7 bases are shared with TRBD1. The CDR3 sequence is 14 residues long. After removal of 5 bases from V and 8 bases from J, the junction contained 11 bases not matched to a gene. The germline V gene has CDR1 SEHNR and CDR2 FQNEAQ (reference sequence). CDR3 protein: CASSPRQGTEGYTF. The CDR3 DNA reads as TGTGCCAGCAGCCCGAGACAGGGAACCGAGGGCTACACCTTC.

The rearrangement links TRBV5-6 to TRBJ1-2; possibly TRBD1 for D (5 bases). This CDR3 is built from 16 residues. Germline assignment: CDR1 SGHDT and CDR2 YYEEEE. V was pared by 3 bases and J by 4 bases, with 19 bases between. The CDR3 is CASSWTGDGWSYGYTF. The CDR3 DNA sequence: TGTGCCAGCAGCTGGACGGGGGACGGGTGGAGCTATGGCTACACCTTC.

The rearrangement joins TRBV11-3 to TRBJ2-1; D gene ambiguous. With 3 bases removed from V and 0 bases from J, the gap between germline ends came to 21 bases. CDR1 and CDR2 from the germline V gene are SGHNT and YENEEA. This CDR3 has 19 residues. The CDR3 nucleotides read TGTGCCAGCAGCTTCTTCAATTTTCGGTTGACTCCCTCCTACAATGAGCAGTTCTTC. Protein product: CASSFFNFRLTPSYNEQFF.

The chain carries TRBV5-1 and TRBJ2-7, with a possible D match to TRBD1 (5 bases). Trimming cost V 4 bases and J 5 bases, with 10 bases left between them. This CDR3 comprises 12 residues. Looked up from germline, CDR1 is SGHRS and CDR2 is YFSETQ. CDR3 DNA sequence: TGCGCCAGCAGCGACCTCAGGGACGAGCAGTACTTC. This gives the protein CASSDLRDEQYF.

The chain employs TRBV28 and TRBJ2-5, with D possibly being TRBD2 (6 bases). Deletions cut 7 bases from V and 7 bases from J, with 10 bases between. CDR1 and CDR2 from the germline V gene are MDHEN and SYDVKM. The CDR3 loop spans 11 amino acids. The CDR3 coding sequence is TGTGCCAGCAACGGGGGTGGGACCCAGTACTTC. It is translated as CASNGGGTQYF.

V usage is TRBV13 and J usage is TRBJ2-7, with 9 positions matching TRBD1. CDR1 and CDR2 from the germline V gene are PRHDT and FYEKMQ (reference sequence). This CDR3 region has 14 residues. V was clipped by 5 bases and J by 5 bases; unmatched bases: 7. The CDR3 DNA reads TGTGCCAGCAGCGGTCCGGGACAGGGCGACGAGCAGTACTTC. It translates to CASSGPGQGDEQYF.

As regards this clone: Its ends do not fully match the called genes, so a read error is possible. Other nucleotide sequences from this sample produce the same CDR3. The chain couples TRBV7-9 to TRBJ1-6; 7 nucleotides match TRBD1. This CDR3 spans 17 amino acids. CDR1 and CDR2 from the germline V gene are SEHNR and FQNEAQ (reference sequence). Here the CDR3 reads CASSLKTGKDYNSPLHF. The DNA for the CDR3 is TGTGCCAGCAGCTTAAAGACAGGGAAGGACTATAATTCCCCCCTCCACTTT.

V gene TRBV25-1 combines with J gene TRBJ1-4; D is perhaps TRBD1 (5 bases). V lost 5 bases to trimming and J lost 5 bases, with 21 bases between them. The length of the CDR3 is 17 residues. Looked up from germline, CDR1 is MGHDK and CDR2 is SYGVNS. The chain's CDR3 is CASSPRSATVFNEKLFF. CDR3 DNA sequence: TGTGCCAGCAGTCCCCGGTCCGCGACAGTATTCAATGAAAAACTGTTTTTT.

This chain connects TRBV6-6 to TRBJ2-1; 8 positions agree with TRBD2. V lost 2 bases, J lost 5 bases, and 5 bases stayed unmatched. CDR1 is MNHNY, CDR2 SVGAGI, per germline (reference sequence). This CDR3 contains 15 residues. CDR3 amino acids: CASSYAGTSHNEQFF. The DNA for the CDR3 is TGTGCCAGCAGTTACGCCGGGACTAGTCACAATGAGCAGTTCTTC.

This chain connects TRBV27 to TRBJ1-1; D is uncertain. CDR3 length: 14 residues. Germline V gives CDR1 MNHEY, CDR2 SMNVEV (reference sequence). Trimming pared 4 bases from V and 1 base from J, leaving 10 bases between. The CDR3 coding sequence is TGTGCCAGCAGTTCCCCGGTTAGGAACACTGAAGCTTTCTTT. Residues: CASSSPVRNTEAFF.

CDR3 sequence reads: CASSDQGAASGNTIYF. The CDR3 DNA sequence: TGTGCCAGCAGCGACCAGGGTGCGGCCTCTGGAAACACCATATATTTT. V and J are TRBV25-1 and TRBJ1-3; a possible D gene is TRBD1 (5 bases). V dropped 6 bases and J dropped 0 bases, with 15 bases sitting between them. Germline values: CDR1 MGHDK, CDR2 SYGVNS. The CDR3 runs to 16 residues. The variable domain in full, with the rest retrieved from reference TRBV25-1 and TRBJ1-3, is EADIYQTPRYLVIGTGKKITLECSQTMGHDKMYWYQQDPGMELHLIHYSYGVNSTEKGDLSSESTVSRIRTEHFPLTLESARPSHTSQYLCASSDQGAASGNTIYFGEGSWLTVV.

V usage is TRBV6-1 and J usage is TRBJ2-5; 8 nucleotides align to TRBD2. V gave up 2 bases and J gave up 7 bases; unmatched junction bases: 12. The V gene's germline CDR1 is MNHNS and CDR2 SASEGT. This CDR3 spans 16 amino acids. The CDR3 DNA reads TGTGCCAGCAGTGAATTGGATAGCGGGGCTGGGGGGACCCAGTACTTC. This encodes CASSELDSGAGGTQYF.

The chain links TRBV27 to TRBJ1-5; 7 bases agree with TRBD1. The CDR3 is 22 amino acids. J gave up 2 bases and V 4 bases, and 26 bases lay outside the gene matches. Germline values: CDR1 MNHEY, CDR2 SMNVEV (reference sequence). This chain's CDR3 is CASSSQPPLLDRVGGGNQPQHF. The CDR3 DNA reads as TGTGCCAGCAGTTCGCAGCCACCCCTCCTCGACAGGGTCGGCGGAGGCAATCAGCCCCAGCATTTT.

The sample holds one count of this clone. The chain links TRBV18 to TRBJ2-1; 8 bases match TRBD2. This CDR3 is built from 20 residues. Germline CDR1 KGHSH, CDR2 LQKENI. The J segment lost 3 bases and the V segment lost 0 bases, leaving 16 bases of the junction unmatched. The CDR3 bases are TGTGCCAGCTCACCACCAGTTCCGGTACTAGCGGCGACCCTCTACAATGAGCAGTTCTTC. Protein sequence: CASSPPVPVLAATLYNEQFF.

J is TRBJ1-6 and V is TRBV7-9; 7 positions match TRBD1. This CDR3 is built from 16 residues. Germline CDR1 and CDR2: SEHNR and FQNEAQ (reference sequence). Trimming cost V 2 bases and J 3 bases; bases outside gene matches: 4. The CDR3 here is CASSLQGVLYNSPLHF. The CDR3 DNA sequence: TGTGCCAGCAGCTTACAGGGGGTACTCTATAATTCACCCCTCCACTTT.

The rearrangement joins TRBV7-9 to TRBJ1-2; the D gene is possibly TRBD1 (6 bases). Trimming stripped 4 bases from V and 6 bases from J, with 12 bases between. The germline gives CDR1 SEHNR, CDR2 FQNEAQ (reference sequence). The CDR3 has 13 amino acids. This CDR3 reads CASSSWGQDGYTF. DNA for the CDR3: TGTGCCAGCAGCTCCTGGGGGCAGGATGGCTACACCTTC.

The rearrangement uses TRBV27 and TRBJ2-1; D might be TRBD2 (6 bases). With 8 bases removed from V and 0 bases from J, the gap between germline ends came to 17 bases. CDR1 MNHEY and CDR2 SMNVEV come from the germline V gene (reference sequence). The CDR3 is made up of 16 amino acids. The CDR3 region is CASLPPSASSYNEQFF. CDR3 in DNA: TGTGCCAGCCTCCCCCCTAGCGCCAGCTCCTACAATGAGCAGTTCTTC.

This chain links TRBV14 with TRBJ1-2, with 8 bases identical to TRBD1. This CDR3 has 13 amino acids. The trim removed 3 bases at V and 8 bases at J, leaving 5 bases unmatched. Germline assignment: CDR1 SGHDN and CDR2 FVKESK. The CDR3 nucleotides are TGTGCCAGCAGCCAGAGAGGGGACAGGGGCTACACCTTC. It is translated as CASSQRGDRGYTF.

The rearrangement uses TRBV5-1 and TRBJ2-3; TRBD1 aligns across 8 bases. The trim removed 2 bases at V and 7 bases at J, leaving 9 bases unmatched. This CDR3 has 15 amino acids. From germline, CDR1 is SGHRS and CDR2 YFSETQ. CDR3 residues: CASSFQGASEYTQYF. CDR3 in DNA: TGCGCCAGCAGCTTTCAGGGGGCGTCGGAATATACGCAGTATTTT.

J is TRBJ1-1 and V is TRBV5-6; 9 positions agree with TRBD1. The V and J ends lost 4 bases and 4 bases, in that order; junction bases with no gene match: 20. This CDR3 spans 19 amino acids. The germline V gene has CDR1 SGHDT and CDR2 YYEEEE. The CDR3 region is CASSQNTVPGQGIGTEAFF. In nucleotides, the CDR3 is TGTGCCAGCAGCCAGAACACCGTCCCGGGACAGGGTATAGGCACTGAAGCTTTCTTT.

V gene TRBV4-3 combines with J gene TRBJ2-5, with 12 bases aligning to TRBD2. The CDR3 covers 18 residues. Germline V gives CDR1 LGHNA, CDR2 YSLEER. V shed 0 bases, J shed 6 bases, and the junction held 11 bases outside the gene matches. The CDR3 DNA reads TGCGCCAGCAGCCAAGAACGACTAGCGGGAGATCTGCGGAAGACCCAGTACTTC. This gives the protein CASSQERLAGDLRKTQYF.

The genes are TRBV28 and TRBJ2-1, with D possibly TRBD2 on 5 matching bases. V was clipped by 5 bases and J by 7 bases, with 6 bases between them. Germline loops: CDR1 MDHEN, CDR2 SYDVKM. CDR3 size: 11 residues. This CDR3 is CASSRGNEQFF. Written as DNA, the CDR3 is TGTGCCAGCAGTCGCGGGAATGAGCAGTTCTTC.

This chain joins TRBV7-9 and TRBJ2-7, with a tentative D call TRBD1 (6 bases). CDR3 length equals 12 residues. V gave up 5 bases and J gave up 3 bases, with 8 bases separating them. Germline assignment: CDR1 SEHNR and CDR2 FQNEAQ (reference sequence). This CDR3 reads CASSQDSYEQYF. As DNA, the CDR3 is TGTGCCAGCAGCCAGGACAGCTACGAGCAGTACTTC. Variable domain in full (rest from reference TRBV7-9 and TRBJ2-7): DTGVSQNPRHKITKRGQNVTFRCDPISEHNRLYWYRQTLGQGPEFLTYFQNEAQLEKSRLLSDRFSAERPKGSFSTLEIQRTEQGDSAMYLCASSQDSYEQYFGPGTRLTVT.

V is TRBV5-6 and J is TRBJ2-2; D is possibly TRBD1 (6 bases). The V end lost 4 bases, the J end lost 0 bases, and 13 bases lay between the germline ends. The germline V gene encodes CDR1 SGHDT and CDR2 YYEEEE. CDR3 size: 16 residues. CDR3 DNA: TGTGCCAGCAGCCATCCGACAGGTGCGAACACCGGGGAGCTGTTTTTT. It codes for CASSHPTGANTGELFF.